The 19 T cell receptor beta chains presented below share a single source sample, sequenced in a study of blood T cell repertoires in COVID-19. Data came from immunoSEQ multiplex PCR; TCRdb stores just in-frame clones and leaves some out. The sample contains roughly 200,000 clones, more than 75% of which appear only once. The source material was peripheral blood. The receptors were sampled from a woman aged 18-30 years who had recovered from COVID-19.

V and J are TRBV19 and TRBJ2-3, with a possible D match to TRBD2 (7 bases). Germline V CDR1 and CDR2: LNHDA, SQIVND (reference sequence). This CDR3 has 14 amino acids. Trimming left V 1 base short and J 7 bases short, with 12 bases between. The CDR3 DNA reads as TGTGCCAGTAGTATAGTGGAGGGGGGGTATACGCAGTATTTT. Translation: CASSIVEGGYTQYF. The full variable domain, completed using reference TRBV19 and TRBJ2-3, is DGGITQSPKYLFRKEGQNVTLSCEQNLNHDAMYWYRQDPGQGLRLIYYSQIVNDFQKGDIAEGYSVSREKKESFPLTVTSAQKNPTAFYLCASSIVEGGYTQYFGPGTRLTVL.

J is TRBJ2-1 and V is TRBV7-3; 7 nucleotides agree with TRBD1. The V segment lost 2 bases and the J segment 3 bases; nucleotides outside the gene matches: 4. The CDR3 length is 15 residues. CDR1 SGHTA and CDR2 FQGTGA come from the germline V gene. The CDR3 loop reads CASSLWAGGYNEQFF. The CDR3 DNA reads TGTGCCAGCAGCTTATGGGCAGGGGGCTACAATGAGCAGTTCTTC.

The rearrangement joins TRBV4-1 to TRBJ1-1; TRBD1 agrees at 7 bases. In germline, CDR1 is MGHRA, CDR2 YSYEKL. The CDR3 length is 15 residues. The V segment lost 2 bases and the J segment 5 bases; nucleotides outside the gene matches: 8. The CDR3 DNA is TGCGCCAGCAGCCAATTAAAGGGGGCTGGGACTGAAGCTTTCTTT. It codes for CASSQLKGAGTEAFF.

The J gene is TRBJ1-2, the V gene TRBV7-3; 10 positions match TRBD1. V shed 2 bases and J 9 bases; nucleotides not matched to a gene: 6. This CDR3 is 14 amino acids long. CDR1 and CDR2 (germline): SGHTA, FQGTGA. The CDR3, as DNA: TGTGCCAGCAGCTTAGGGACAGGGGACAAGAGCTACACCTTC. This encodes CASSLGTGDKSYTF.

This clone was observed once. V gene TRBV9 combines with J gene TRBJ2-1, with D tentatively TRBD1 (6 bases). V gave up 4 bases and J gave up 0 bases, with 11 bases separating them. This CDR3 contains 15 residues. In germline, CDR1 is SGDLS, CDR2 YYNGEE. The CDR3 region has the DNA TGTGCCAGCAGCCCTCAGGGGAGCTCCTACAATGAGCAGTTCTTC. Translation gives CASSPQGSSYNEQFF.

The gene calls are TRBV27 and TRBJ1-4; D unresolved. From germline, CDR1 is MNHEY and CDR2 SMNVEV (reference sequence). This CDR3 spans 16 amino acids. V was cut by 4 bases and J by 5 bases, with 17 bases left in between. The CDR3 sequence: CASSSTLAARNEKLFF. In DNA form, the CDR3 reads TGTGCCAGCAGTTCCACCCTGGCGGCTCGCAATGAAAAACTGTTTTTT.

The V gene is TRBV2, the J gene TRBJ2-1, with 9 bases aligning to TRBD2. The V and J ends lost 10 bases and 2 bases, in that order; junction bases with no gene match: 9. Germline loops: CDR1 SNHLY, CDR2 FYNNEI. This CDR3 region has 15 residues. CDR3 region: CATPSGTSTYNEQFF. In nucleotides, the CDR3 is TGTGCCACCCCGTCCGGGACTAGCACCTACAATGAGCAGTTCTTC.

The V and J genes are TRBV5-1 and TRBJ1-1; 9 bases map to TRBD1. The CDR3 loop spans 15 amino acids. Trimming took 0 bases from V and 3 from J; bases not matched to a gene: 3. CDR1 is SGHRS and CDR2 is YFSETQ in the germline V gene. CDR3 bases: TGCGCCAGCAGCTTGGACCGACAGGGGGACACTGAAGCTTTCTTT. As protein: CASSLDRQGDTEAFF.

This clone was recorded only once. This CDR3 reads CASRPDRGPNTEAFF. The CDR3 coding sequence is TGTGCCAGCAGACCCGACAGGGGCCCGAACACTGAAGCTTTCTTT. The chain recombines TRBV28 with TRBJ1-1, with 8 bases fitting TRBD1. Looked up from germline, CDR1 is MDHEN and CDR2 is SYDVKM. This CDR3 is built from 15 residues. J gave up 1 base and V 6 bases, and 7 bases lay outside the gene matches.

The rearrangement joins TRBV7-2 to TRBJ1-4; the D is unclear. The CDR3 runs to 17 residues. The germline gives CDR1 SGHTA, CDR2 FQGNSA. The ends were cut back, 2 bases at V and 1 base at J, with 14 bases in the middle. The CDR3 nucleotides are TGTGCCAGCAGCTTACGATCGACGGGTGTAACTAATGAAAAACTGTTTTTT. It is translated as CASSLRSTGVTNEKLFF.

This clone was detected once. This chain connects TRBV7-6 to TRBJ2-1, with 7 bases matching TRBD2. The CDR3 extends over 16 amino acids. Per the germline V gene, CDR1 is SGHVS and CDR2 is FNYEAQ. J gave up 1 base and V 2 bases, and 5 bases lay outside the gene matches. DNA of the CDR3: TGTGCCAGCAGCTTATTTGTGGGGGGGTCCTACAATGAGCAGTTCTTC. Protein product: CASSLFVGGSYNEQFF.

V gene TRBV7-2 combines with J gene TRBJ2-4, with 8 bases aligning to TRBD2. Germline lookup yields CDR1 SGHTA and CDR2 FQGNSA. CDR3 length equals 18 residues. Unmatched junction bases numbered 13, after V lost 5 bases and J lost 1 base. The CDR3 region has the DNA TGTGCCAGCAGCCCCACTGGGGGTGGCGGGAGGGCCAAAAACATTCAGTACTTC. It yields the protein CASSPTGGGGRAKNIQYF.

This chain links TRBV7-8 with TRBJ1-2; D remains ambiguous. This CDR3 has 13 residues. CDR1 and CDR2 from the germline V gene are SGHVS and FQNEAQ. V was shortened by 1 base and J by 0 bases, with 3 bases between the two germline ends. The CDR3 DNA sequence: TGTGCCAGCAGCTTAGGAGCTAACTATGGCTACACCTTC. It is translated as CASSLGANYGYTF.

This clone was found a few times. The rearrangement links TRBV3-1 (or the pseudogene TRBV3-2) to TRBJ1-5; 11 bases are a match to TRBD1. The V gene end was trimmed by 2 bases and the J gene end by 6 bases; junction bases not matched to a gene: 6. The CDR3 is made up of 16 amino acids. The germline gives CDR1 LGHDT, CDR2 YNNKEL (reference sequence). In DNA form, the CDR3 reads TGTGCCAGCAGCCAATCCGGGACAGGGGGTCCTCAGCCCCAGCATTTT. Translated: CASSQSGTGGPQPQHF.

This clone was seen only once. The rearrangement uses TRBV7-2 and TRBJ1-3, with no clear D. Germline loops: CDR1 SGHTA, CDR2 FQGNSA. Trimming removed 2 bases from V and 0 bases from J, with 5 bases in between. The CDR3 is 14 amino acids. The CDR3 coding sequence is TGTGCCAGCAGCTTATGGAGCTCTGGAAACACCATATATTTT. This gives the protein CASSLWSSGNTIYF.

This chain links TRBV5-4 with TRBJ2-7, with 7 bases matching TRBD2. Germline V gene lookup returns CDR1 SGHNT and CDR2 YYREEE (reference sequence). Germline trimming cut 5 bases from V and 1 base from J; bases unmatched to any gene: 6. There are 14 residues in the CDR3. The CDR3 DNA follows: TGTGCCAGCAGATGGGGGGGAGGGTCCTACGAGCAGTACTTC. Translation gives CASRWGGGSYEQYF.

Only a few counts were recorded for this clone. This chain connects TRBV6-5 to TRBJ1-2; D might be TRBD1 (6 bases). V was clipped by 6 bases and J by 4 bases, with 15 bases between them. The CDR3 extends over 14 amino acids. CDR1 is MNHEY and CDR2 is SVGAGI in the germline V gene. The CDR3 sequence is CASRRPGQTYGYTF. CDR3 sequence (DNA): TGTGCCAGCAGACGCCCGGGACAAACCTATGGCTACACCTTC.

There are a few counts of this clone. This chain links TRBV6-4 with TRBJ2-3; D possibly corresponds to TRBD2 (6 bases). The germline V gene has CDR1 MRHNA and CDR2 SNTAGT. The CDR3 length is 15 residues. Trimming left V 3 bases short and J 1 base short, with 11 bases between. The CDR3 here is CASSEGGYGTDTQYF. The CDR3 nucleotides read TGTGCCAGCAGTGAGGGGGGATACGGCACAGATACGCAGTATTTT.

The chain carries TRBV5-1 and TRBJ2-5, with D uncertain. V gave up 0 bases and J gave up 4 bases, with 7 bases separating them. The CDR3 runs to 13 residues. CDR1 is SGHRS and CDR2 is YFSETQ in the germline V gene. The CDR3 DNA reads as TGCGCCAGCAGCTTGGGTCTAGGAGAGACCCAGTACTTC. This sequence encodes CASSLGLGETQYF.